This T cell receptor (beta chain) was recovered during a study of T cells in localized non-small cell lung cancer. Of note for this clone: The antigen is undetermined.

Profiling relied on immunoSEQ multiplex PCR, and the TCRdb table lists in-frame clones only, not all of them. The sample has over 55,000 clones, roughly 90% seen once; the top ten hold about 2.1%. General study results and limits: Of the top 100 tumor clones, median 57 were in adjacent lung, more than 25 among its top 100. Without multi-region sequencing, intratumor heterogeneity could not be excluded. An association was observed between higher blood T cell density and longer overall survival. The highest T cell clonality was in uninvolved adjacent lung, above tumor.

This CDR3 is 14 amino acids long. J was trimmed by 6 bases and V by 5 bases; bases with no gene match: 9. Per the germline V gene, CDR1 is MNHEY and CDR2 is SVGAGI. The TCR was taken from a woman between 35 and 70 years old with stage I lung adenocarcinoma. The specimen comprised peripheral blood, sampled before any cancer treatment. This chain links TRBV6-5 with TRBJ1-2; 7 nucleotides line up with TRBD1. The CDR3 is CASSRDRVWDGYTF. CDR3 in DNA: TGTGCCAGCAGTAGAGACAGGGTTTGGGATGGCTACACCTTC.